Described below is a single TCR beta chain sequence and its context. Antigen: not known. Time point defined: sample taken at primary tumor resection. Unsorted whole RNA of tumor, nontumor lung or frozen PBMC was sequenced. The data stem from a study of spatial heterogeneity in lung cancer. Study-wide context: Detection consistently captured more beta-chain sequences than alpha-chain sequences. Combinations of a unique TCR and a UMI were tallied in raw reads, and on average each appeared more than ten times.

TCRdb redid the calling of the 5' RACE reads with MiXCR, one entry per CDR3 protein. The sample lists 65,000 to 85,000 distinct CDR3 sequences; around 21% were seen once. The germline gives CDR1 DFQATT, CDR2 SNEGSKA (reference sequence). V lost 1 base and J lost 2, with 6 bases in between. The CDR3 covers 12 residues. Study-wide results and limits: At resection, ubiquitous expanded tumor TCRs appeared in blood more than at follow-up.

The rearrangement uses TRBV20-1 and TRBJ2-7, with D tentatively TRBD2 (6 bases). Source: PBMCs, taken at surgery. This sequence was found in a male donor with early-stage non-small cell lung cancer. Here the CDR3 DNA reads TGCAGTGCTAGAGGGGGGGCCTACGAGCAGTACTTC. The encoded protein is CSARGGAYEQYF.